Presented here are 20 T cell receptor beta chains from one specimen sequenced in a study of T cells in Graves' hyperthyroidism and ophthalmopathy. Using RNA transcripts as the source, TCR beta CDR3 regions were amplified. Carried out on the TCR CDR3, a first-round RT-PCR used the HTBI primer set. MiXCR, run by TCRdb on the multiplex PCR reads, gives a single entry per CDR3 protein. The sample has 530,000 or so distinct CDR3 sequences; roughly 17% are singletons. Sequencing was performed on blood. The receptors come from a woman aged 18-30 years with Graves' ophthalmopathy.

This clonotype was found many times. The CDR3 protein is CASSSYRDREGYTF. For the CDR3, the DNA is TGTGCCAGCAGCAGTTACCGGGACAGGGAAGGCTACACCTTC. The gene calls are TRBV28 and TRBJ1-2, with 9 positions matching TRBD1. CDR3 size: 14 residues. The trim removed 6 bases at V and 8 bases at J, leaving 10 bases unmatched. The germline V gene encodes CDR1 MDHEN and CDR2 SYDVKM.

Only a few counts were recorded for this clonotype. The V gene is TRBV20-1, the J gene TRBJ1-1; D is undetermined. With 2 bases removed from V and 1 base from J, the gap between germline ends came to 8 bases. Germline CDR1 DFQATT, CDR2 SNEGSKA (reference sequence). The CDR3 extends over 13 amino acids. The CDR3 here is CSARNTENTEAFF. The DNA for the CDR3 is TGCAGTGCTAGAAATACGGAGAACACTGAAGCTTTCTTT.

The gene calls are TRBV5-5 and TRBJ2-2; 12 bases align to TRBD1. Germline-derived CDR1 and CDR2 are SGHKS and YYEKEE (reference sequence). V lost 3 bases, J lost 6 bases, and 9 bases stayed unmatched. This CDR3 is built from 17 residues. As DNA, the CDR3 is TGTGCCAGCAGCTCAATCCCCGGGACAGGGGGCCCCGGGGAGCTGTTTTTT. Translated: CASSSIPGTGGPGELFF.

This clonotype was detected many times. V is TRBV6-1 and J is TRBJ1-2, with a tentative D call TRBD1 (5 bases). V shed 4 bases and J shed 6 bases, with 15 bases lying between them. Germline CDR1 reads MNHNS; CDR2 reads SASEGT. There are 14 residues in the CDR3. DNA for the CDR3: TGTGCCAGCAGTGGGGGGGACTTCGTACATGGCTACACCTTC. The encoded protein is CASSGGDFVHGYTF.

This clonotype was recorded at least ten times. The J gene is TRBJ2-7, the V gene TRBV5-8; TRBD2 aligns across 8 bases. The CDR3 has 14 amino acids. V shed 4 bases and J 3 bases; nucleotides not matched to a gene: 6. Germline V gene lookup returns CDR1 SGHTS and CDR2 YDEGEE. The CDR3 DNA reads TGTGCCAGCAGCCCGTTCCGGGAGGGCTACGAGCAGTACTTC. Translated: CASSPFREGYEQYF.

This sequence joins TRBV29-1 and TRBJ2-3; the match to TRBD2 covers 8 bases. CDR3 size: 16 residues. Per germline, CDR1 SQVTM and CDR2 ANQGSEA. The ends lost 0 bases at V and 3 bases at J; junction bases unmatched: 8. The CDR3 is CSVEDRDREGTDTQYF. DNA for the CDR3: TGCAGCGTTGAAGATCGTGACCGGGAGGGTACAGATACGCAGTATTTT.

This clonotype was seen once. The rearrangement links TRBV19 to TRBJ2-1; TRBD1 aligns across 7 bases. V was pared by 6 bases and J by 3 bases, with 8 bases of the junction left unmatched. CDR1 and CDR2 (germline): LNHDA, SQIVND (reference sequence). The CDR3 runs to 15 residues. In nucleotides, the CDR3 is TGTGCCAGTAGCCTTCTCCGGGACAGCTACAATGAGCAGTTCTTC. Its translation is CASSLLRDSYNEQFF.

The chain combines TRBV13 with TRBJ1-5; 7 nucleotides line up with TRBD1. This CDR3 comprises 16 residues. Germline V lookup: CDR1 PRHDT, CDR2 FYEKMQ (reference sequence). J gave up 4 bases and V 0 bases, and 6 bases lay outside the gene matches. This CDR3 is CASSLGIGGANQPQHF. CDR3 in DNA: TGTGCCAGCAGCTTAGGGATAGGGGGCGCAAATCAGCCCCAGCATTTT.

This clonotype has at least ten counts. The V gene is TRBV2, the J gene TRBJ1-1; D is ambiguous. Trimming cost V 0 bases and J 0 bases, with 8 bases left between them. Germline CDR1 SNHLY, CDR2 FYNNEI. The CDR3 spans 15 residues. CDR3: CASSEAWQMNTEAFF. In nucleotides, the CDR3 is TGTGCCAGCAGTGAAGCGTGGCAGATGAACACTGAAGCTTTCTTT.

The chain combines TRBV9 with TRBJ2-1; TRBD2 aligns across 10 bases. V lost 3 bases, J lost 6 bases, and 6 bases stayed unmatched. Germline values: CDR1 SGDLS, CDR2 YYNGEE. The CDR3 runs to 15 residues. CDR3 coding DNA: TGTGCCAGCAGCGCCTCTGGGACTAGCGCCAATGAGCAGTTCTTC. Translated: CASSASGTSANEQFF.

This clonotype was counted many times. V usage is TRBV27 and J usage is TRBJ2-3; the D gene could be TRBD1 or TRBD2 (5 bases each). The V and J ends lost 7 bases and 8 bases respectively, with 22 bases between them. Germline V gene lookup returns CDR1 MNHEY and CDR2 SMNVEV (reference sequence). The CDR3 spans 15 residues. The CDR3 DNA reads TGTGCCAGCATTGGACCGGGACCCAGACGGGGTACGCAGTATTTT. This translates into CASIGPGPRRGTQYF.

As to this clonotype: Given a much more abundant clone one base away, this may be a read error. This chain uses TRBV24-1 with TRBJ2-3; D gene uncertain. CDR1 and CDR2 (germline): KGHDR, SFDVKD. The V end was cut by 12 bases, the J end by 4 bases, with 31 bases between. The CDR3 is 18 amino acids. CDR3 sequence reads: CAAASPGGRPLRADTQYF. CDR3 nucleotides: TGTGCCGCAGCTTCCCCCGGCGGCAGGCCTCTTCGCGCAGATACGCAGTATTTT.

The rearrangement links TRBV6-2 or TRBV6-3 to TRBJ1-3; D ambiguous. CDR3 size: 14 residues. V lost 6 bases and J lost 0, with 9 bases in between. CDR1 and CDR2 from the germline V gene are MNHEY and SVGEGT. In DNA form, the CDR3 reads TGTGCCAGCAGCCACAGAGCCTCTGGAAACACCATATATTTT. Residues: CASSHRASGNTIYF.

As DNA, the CDR3 is TGTGCCAGCAGTTACTCGACTAGCCACCAGTACTTC. It yields the protein CASSYSTSHQYF. The rearrangement links TRBV6-5 to TRBJ2-5; TRBD2 aligns across 7 bases. V trimming: 0 bases; J trimming: 10 bases; junction bases outside the gene matches: 2. The CDR3 runs to 12 residues. Germline-derived CDR1 and CDR2 are MNHEY and SVGAGI.

In this sample, this clonotype turned up many times. This chain joins TRBV5-6 and TRBJ2-1; 9 nucleotides agree with TRBD2. Germline CDR1 reads SGHDT; CDR2 reads YYEEEE. The CDR3 consists of 15 residues. V lost 2 bases, J lost 6 bases, and 6 bases stayed unmatched. CDR3 amino acids: CASSFYGTSLNEQFF. CDR3 bases: TGTGCCAGCAGCTTCTACGGGACTAGCCTCAATGAGCAGTTCTTC.

This clonotype has just a few counts. The chain uses TRBV6-1 and TRBJ1-5, with a tentative D call TRBD1 (6 bases). The V gene lost 5 bases and the J gene lost 7 bases, with 12 bases spanning the gap. This CDR3 comprises 13 residues. In germline, CDR1 is MNHNS, CDR2 SASEGT. CDR3: CASSPTGTQPQHF. The CDR3 nucleotides are TGTGCCAGCAGTCCCACAGGGACGCAGCCCCAGCATTTT.

This clonotype occurred many times. The J gene is TRBJ1-1, the V gene TRBV20-1, with 7 bases identical to TRBD1. The J segment lost 1 base and the V segment lost 4 bases, leaving 15 bases of the junction unmatched. There are 17 residues in the CDR3. Germline V CDR1 and CDR2: DFQATT, SNEGSKA (reference sequence). The CDR3 region is CSAIGGGGAGANTEAFF. The CDR3 DNA is TGCAGTGCTATCGGTGGAGGGGGCGCCGGGGCGAACACTGAAGCTTTCTTT.

This clonotype was detected ten times or more. This chain uses TRBV12-3 or TRBV12-4 with TRBJ2-5; 10 bases are a match to TRBD2. The V gene end was trimmed by 2 bases and the J gene end by 4 bases; junction bases not matched to a gene: 4. The CDR3 is made up of 15 amino acids. The CDR3 DNA sequence: TGTGCCAGCAGTTTAACGAGCGGGGGGGGAGAGACCCAGTACTTC. Amino acid sequence: CASSLTSGGGETQYF.

This clonotype was seen only a few times. CDR3 in amino acids: CSARFGGNFYEQYF. The CDR3 coding sequence is TGCAGTGCTAGATTCGGGGGGAACTTTTACGAGCAGTACTTC. This chain joins TRBV20-1 and TRBJ2-7; 7 nucleotides line up with TRBD2. The trim removed 2 bases at V and 4 bases at J, leaving 8 bases unmatched. CDR3 length: 14 residues. Germline CDR1 reads DFQATT; CDR2 reads SNEGSKA (reference sequence).

This clonotype was recorded at least ten times. The chain combines TRBV6-1 with TRBJ1-3; D not resolved. This CDR3 contains 15 residues. Germline CDR1 and CDR2: MNHNS and SASEGT. V lost 6 bases and J lost 0, with 12 bases in between. CDR3 amino acids: CASRRGRDSGNTIYF. CDR3 nucleotides: TGTGCCAGCAGAAGAGGACGGGACTCTGGAAACACCATATATTTT.